Following are 7 T cell receptor beta chains from one sample sequenced in a study of early T cells in non-severe SARS-CoV-2 infection. TCRdb re-called the 5' RACE reads with MiXCR, one entry per CDR3 protein. In the table there are more than 50,000 distinct CDR3 sequences, over 5% of which are singletons. Sequencing was performed on whole blood. The receptor source for this set is an adult who was a healthcare worker with PCR-confirmed SARS-CoV-2 infection or an uninfected control (not recorded which).

This clonotype was recorded at least ten times. V is TRBV13 and J is TRBJ2-7, with D unresolved. The CDR3 has 14 amino acids. The V end lost 0 bases, the J end lost 6 bases, and 12 bases lay between the germline ends. Germline CDR1 and CDR2: PRHDT and FYEKMQ (reference sequence). The CDR3 spells CASSLGPPSAEQYF. The CDR3 nucleotides read TGTGCCAGCAGCTTAGGCCCGCCTTCAGCCGAGCAGTACTTC.

CDR3 DNA: TGTGCCAGCAGCTTAGACCTGGCAAAACTGTTTTTT. It translates to CASSLDLAKLFF. V is TRBV7-9 and J is TRBJ1-4; D is unclear. From germline, CDR1 is SEHNR and CDR2 FQNEAQ (reference sequence). Trimming cost V 1 base and J 10 bases, with 7 bases left between them. The CDR3 extends over 12 amino acids.

V gene TRBV3-1 combines with J gene TRBJ2-1; the D is unclear. Trimming cost V 0 bases and J 4 bases, with 7 bases left between them. The V gene's germline CDR1 is LGHDT and CDR2 YNNKEL (reference sequence). The CDR3 contains 14 residues. CDR3: CASSQEANYNEQFF. DNA of the CDR3: TGTGCCAGCAGCCAAGAGGCCAATTACAATGAGCAGTTCTTC.

This clonotype was counted at least ten times. V is TRBV12-3 or TRBV12-4 and J is TRBJ1-4; D remains unclear. This CDR3 spans 13 amino acids. V lost 2 bases to trimming and J lost 5 bases, with 6 bases between them. The DNA for the CDR3 is TGTGCCAGCAGTTTATTCGGAAATGAAAAACTGTTTTTT. Protein sequence: CASSLFGNEKLFF.

This clonotype was counted only a few times. The chain uses TRBV10-3 and TRBJ2-5, with 7 bases fitting TRBD1. The V and J ends lost 6 bases and 1 base, in that order; junction bases with no gene match: 11. CDR1 and CDR2 (germline): ENHRY, SYGVKD. This CDR3 is built from 16 residues. CDR3 in amino acids: CAIRPGTAFPQETQYF. The CDR3 DNA reads TGTGCCATCAGACCCGGGACAGCTTTCCCCCAAGAGACCCAGTACTTC.

This clonotype was observed a handful of times. This chain connects TRBV27 to TRBJ2-7, with TRBD2 identical over 12 bases. Unmatched junction bases numbered 8, after V lost 7 bases and J lost 4 bases. The CDR3 loop spans 15 amino acids. Germline V CDR1 and CDR2: MNHEY, SMNVEV (reference sequence). The CDR3 sequence: CASTRLAGATYEQYF. The CDR3 DNA is TGTGCCAGCACCCGACTAGCGGGGGCCACATACGAGCAGTACTTC.

At least ten counts were recorded for this clonotype. The chain recombines TRBV2 with TRBJ2-2; perhaps TRBD1 as D (6 bases). CDR3 length equals 15 residues. Trimming took off 8 bases at V and 1 base at J, with 14 bases between the two ends. Germline V CDR1 and CDR2: SNHLY, FYNNEI. CDR3 sequence: CASGWRTVNTGELFF. DNA of the CDR3: TGTGCCAGCGGATGGCGGACAGTGAACACCGGGGAGCTGTTTTTT.